The 18 T cell receptor beta chains in this list originate from one sample, sequenced in a study of blood T cell repertoires in COVID-19. Profiled with immunoSEQ multiplex PCR; TCRdb holds only in-frame clones, not every one. The sample shows over 150,000 clones, 80% to 90% of them seen only once. The sample consisted of peripheral blood. These TCRs come from a woman in her sixties who had recovered from COVID-19.

The chain recombines TRBV27 with TRBJ1-1; D call uncertain. V lost 2 bases to trimming and J lost 1 base, with 8 bases between them. The CDR3 is 14 amino acids. CDR1 MNHEY and CDR2 SMNVEV come from the germline V gene (reference sequence). The CDR3: CASSLKPGNTEAFF. As DNA, the CDR3 is TGTGCCAGCAGTTTAAAGCCCGGGAACACTGAAGCTTTCTTT.

The chain carries TRBV7-9 and TRBJ2-2; 7 bases line up with TRBD2. The CDR3 is 16 amino acids. CDR1 and CDR2 from the germline V gene are SEHNR and FQNEAQ (reference sequence). Unmatched junction bases numbered 9, after V lost 7 bases and J lost 1 base. The CDR3 sequence: CASTPPSGENTGELFF. CDR3 bases: TGTGCCAGCACCCCGCCCAGCGGGGAGAACACCGGGGAGCTGTTTTTT. The full variable domain, rest sourced from reference TRBV7-9 and TRBJ2-2, is DTGVSQNPRHKITKRGQNVTFRCDPISEHNRLYWYRQTLGQGPEFLTYFQNEAQLEKSRLLSDRFSAERPKGSFSTLEIQRTEQGDSAMYLCASTPPSGENTGELFFGEGSRLTVL.

This clone was seen more than once but under ten times. CDR3 protein: CASSLDGGVETQYF. The CDR3 coding sequence is TGTGCCAGCAGCTTAGATGGGGGCGTGGAGACCCAGTACTTC. The gene calls are TRBV7-3 and TRBJ2-5, with D perhaps TRBD1 (6 bases). There are 14 residues in the CDR3. V lost 2 bases and J lost 5, with 12 bases in between. From germline, CDR1 is SGHTA and CDR2 FQGTGA.

V is TRBV6-6 and J is TRBJ1-6; D remains ambiguous. This CDR3 is 14 amino acids long. Per the germline V gene, CDR1 is MNHNY and CDR2 is SVGAGI (reference sequence). The V and J ends lost 4 bases and 7 bases respectively, with 11 bases between them. The CDR3 reads CASSFQAPNSPLHF. Here the CDR3 DNA reads TGTGCCAGCAGTTTTCAGGCTCCCAATTCACCCCTCCACTTT.

This chain uses TRBV2 with TRBJ1-5, with D possibly matching TRBD1 (5 bases). V was pared by 10 bases and J by 2 bases, with 15 bases between. This CDR3 has 14 residues. Germline CDR1 reads SNHLY; CDR2 reads FYNNEI. CDR3 amino acids: CATRRGWGNQPQHF. In DNA, the CDR3 is TGTGCCACAAGGAGGGGTTGGGGCAATCAGCCCCAGCATTTT. The whole variable domain, remainder taken from reference TRBV2 and TRBJ1-5, is EPEVTQTPSHQVTQMGQEVILRCVPISNHLYFYWYRQILGQKVEFLVSFYNNEISEKSEIFDDQFSVERPDGSNFTLKIRSTKLEDSAMYFCATRRGWGNQPQHFGDGTRLSIL.

The gene calls are TRBV9 and TRBJ2-1; unclear D gene. The CDR3 length is 14 residues. With 4 bases removed from V and 1 base from J, the gap between germline ends came to 9 bases. Germline values: CDR1 SGDLS, CDR2 YYNGEE. The CDR3 DNA is TGTGCCAGCAGCCCCCACAGTTCCTACAATGAGCAGTTCTTC. This encodes CASSPHSSYNEQFF.

The chain employs TRBV6-5 and TRBJ2-1; D is undetermined. Trimming stripped 4 bases from V and 6 bases from J, with 7 bases between. From germline, CDR1 is MNHEY and CDR2 SVGAGI. CDR3 size: 12 residues. The CDR3 bases are TGTGCCAGCAGTTCCTTCAGCAATGAGCAGTTCTTC. Encoded protein: CASSSFSNEQFF.

This chain links TRBV7-2 with TRBJ1-2, with D possibly matching TRBD1 (6 bases). The length of the CDR3 is 16 residues. Germline V gene sequence: CDR1 SGHTA, CDR2 FQGNSA. The V end lost 4 bases, the J end lost 0 bases, and 15 bases lay between the germline ends. The CDR3 DNA reads TGTGCCAGCAGCTACGGGGGGGCCCAGGCTAACTATGGCTACACCTTC. The encoded protein is CASSYGGAQANYGYTF.

The gene calls are TRBV20-1 and TRBJ2-5, with D unresolved. The CDR3 loop spans 11 amino acids. Germline V gene data show CDR1 as DFQATT and CDR2 as SNEGSKA (reference sequence). V was clipped by 5 bases and J by 4 bases, with 8 bases between them. CDR3 sequence reads: CSAPVSETQYF. DNA of the CDR3: TGCAGTGCTCCCGTGTCAGAGACCCAGTACTTC.

Here the CDR3 DNA reads TGTGCCAGCAGCTCGCATATGAGCACTGAAGCTTTCTTT. Protein: CASSSHMSTEAFF. J is TRBJ1-1 and V is TRBV7-3; D is uncertain. Germline loops: CDR1 SGHTA, CDR2 FQGTGA. V was cut by 4 bases and J by 4 bases, with 10 bases left in between. The CDR3 is 13 amino acids.

This clone was found a few times. The same CDR3 also results from other DNA sequences found in this sample. The chain links TRBV9 to TRBJ1-5, with D unresolved. Germline V lookup: CDR1 SGDLS, CDR2 YYNGEE. V was pared by 3 bases and J by 0 bases, with 7 bases between. The length of the CDR3 is 14 residues. CDR3 sequence (DNA): TGTGCCAGCAGCGACCAGATTAGCAATCAGCCCCAGCATTTT. Protein: CASSDQISNQPQHF.

The chain carries TRBV5-1 and TRBJ1-3; D is possibly TRBD1 (5 bases). The CDR3 covers 15 residues. The ends were cut back, 0 bases at V and 4 bases at J, with 11 bases in the middle. CDR1 and CDR2 from the germline V gene are SGHRS and YFSETQ. CDR3 in DNA: TGCGCCAGCAGCTTGGAGCCTGGGGCCGGAAACACCATATATTTT. It is translated as CASSLEPGAGNTIYF.

The chain employs TRBV24-1 and TRBJ2-7, with 8 bases that match TRBD1. The CDR3 covers 11 residues. Germline CDR1 is KGHDR and CDR2 is SFDVKD. Unmatched junction bases numbered 3, after V lost 9 bases and J lost 6 bases. The CDR3 region has the DNA TGTGCCACCGCAGGGGGCGGCGAGCAGTACTTC. Translated: CATAGGGEQYF.

The chain is built from TRBV18 and TRBJ2-7; D is perhaps TRBD1 (7 bases). CDR1 is KGHSH, CDR2 LQKENI, per germline. CDR3 length: 15 residues. The germline V and J ends were trimmed by 2 bases and 7 bases, with 18 bases remaining between them. This chain's CDR3 is CASSPGGTALREQYF. CDR3 DNA sequence: TGTGCCAGCTCACCAGGCGGGACAGCCCTTCGAGAGCAGTACTTC.

This chain connects TRBV18 to TRBJ1-1, with D maybe TRBD1 (5 bases). Trimming cost V 6 bases and J 11 bases, with 19 bases left between them. The germline gives CDR1 KGHSH, CDR2 LQKENI. This CDR3 spans 13 amino acids. CDR3 nucleotide sequence: TGTGCCAGCTCCTATAGCGGGGCCCCGGTCGCTTTCTTT. Protein sequence: CASSYSGAPVAFF.

This chain connects TRBV5-5 to TRBJ1-1; the match to TRBD1 covers 11 bases. The germline CDR1 and CDR2 sequences are SGHKS and YYEKEE (reference sequence). CDR3 length equals 15 residues. The trim removed 5 bases at V and 4 bases at J, leaving 7 bases unmatched. CDR3 bases: TGTGCCAGCAGAGTACTCGGGACAGGGGGCACTGAAGCTTTCTTT. Amino acid sequence: CASRVLGTGGTEAFF. Together with reference TRBV5-5 and TRBJ1-1, the CDR3 gives the full variable domain: DAGVTQSPTHLIKTRGQQVTLRCSPISGHKSVSWYQQVLGQGPQFIFQYYEKEERGRGNFPDRFSARQFPNYSSELNVNALLLGDSALYLCASRVLGTGGTEAFFGQGTRLTVV.

The rearrangement links TRBV28 to TRBJ2-5; the D gene is possibly TRBD1 (5 bases). V was clipped by 4 bases and J by 4 bases, with 13 bases between them. The germline gives CDR1 MDHEN, CDR2 SYDVKM. CDR3 size: 14 residues. The CDR3 DNA reads TGTGCCAGCAGTTCGGCAGGGTATGGAGAGACCCAGTACTTC. Protein sequence: CASSSAGYGETQYF.

V and J are TRBV24-1 and TRBJ2-5; the match to TRBD1 covers 9 bases. This CDR3 is 15 amino acids long. V was pared by 3 bases and J by 5 bases, with 6 bases of the junction left unmatched. In germline, CDR1 is KGHDR, CDR2 SFDVKD. CDR3 in amino acids: CATSDPGQGLETQYF. The CDR3 nucleotides are TGTGCCACCAGTGATCCGGGACAGGGTCTCGAGACCCAGTACTTC.